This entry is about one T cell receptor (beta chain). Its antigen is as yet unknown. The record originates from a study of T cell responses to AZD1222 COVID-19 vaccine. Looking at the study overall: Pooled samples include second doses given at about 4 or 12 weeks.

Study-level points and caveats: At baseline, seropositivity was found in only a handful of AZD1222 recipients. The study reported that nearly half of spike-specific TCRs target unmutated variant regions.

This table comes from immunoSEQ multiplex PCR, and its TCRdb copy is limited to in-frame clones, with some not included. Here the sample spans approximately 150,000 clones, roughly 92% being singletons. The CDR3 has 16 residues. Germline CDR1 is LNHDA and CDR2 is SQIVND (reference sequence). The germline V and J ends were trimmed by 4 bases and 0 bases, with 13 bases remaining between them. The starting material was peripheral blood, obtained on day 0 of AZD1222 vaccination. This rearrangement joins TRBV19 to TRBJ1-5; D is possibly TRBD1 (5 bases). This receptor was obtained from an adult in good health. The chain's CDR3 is CASSNRGRHSNQPQHF. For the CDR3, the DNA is TGTGCCAGTAGTAACCGGGGCAGGCATAGCAATCAGCCCCAGCATTTT.